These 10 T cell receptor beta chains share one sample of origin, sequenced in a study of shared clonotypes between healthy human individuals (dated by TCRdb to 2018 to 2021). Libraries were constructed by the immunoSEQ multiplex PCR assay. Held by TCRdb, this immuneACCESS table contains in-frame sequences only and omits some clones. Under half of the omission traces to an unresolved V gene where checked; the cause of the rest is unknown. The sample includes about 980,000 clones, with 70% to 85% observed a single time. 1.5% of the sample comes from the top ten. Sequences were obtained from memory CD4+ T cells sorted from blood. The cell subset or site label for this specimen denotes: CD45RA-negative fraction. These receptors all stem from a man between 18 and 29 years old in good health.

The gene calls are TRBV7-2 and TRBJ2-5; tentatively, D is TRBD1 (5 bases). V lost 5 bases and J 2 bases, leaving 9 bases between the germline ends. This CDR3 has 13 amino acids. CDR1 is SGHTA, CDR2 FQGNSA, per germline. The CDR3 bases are TGTGCCAGCAGCCAGACAGTACAAGAGACCCAGTACTTC. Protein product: CASSQTVQETQYF.

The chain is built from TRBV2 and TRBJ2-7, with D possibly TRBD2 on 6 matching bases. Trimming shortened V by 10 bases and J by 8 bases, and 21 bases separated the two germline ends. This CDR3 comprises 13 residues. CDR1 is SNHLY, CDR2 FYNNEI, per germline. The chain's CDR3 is CAILGLAGSQQYF. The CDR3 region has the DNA TGTGCCATCTTGGGACTTGCAGGGTCGCAGCAGTACTTC.

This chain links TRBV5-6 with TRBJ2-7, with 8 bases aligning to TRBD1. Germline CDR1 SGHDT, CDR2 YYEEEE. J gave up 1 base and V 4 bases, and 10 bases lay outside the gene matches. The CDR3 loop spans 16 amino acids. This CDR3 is CASSPSRDRLSYEQYF. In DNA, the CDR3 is TGTGCCAGCAGCCCCTCGCGGGACAGGTTATCCTACGAGCAGTACTTC.

In DNA form, the CDR3 reads TGTGCCAGCAGTGGACAGGGGGGATCTGGCTACACCTTC. This encodes CASSGQGGSGYTF. V usage is TRBV6-1 and J usage is TRBJ1-2; 9 bases are shared with TRBD1. The CDR3 is 13 amino acids. V lost 4 bases and J lost 7; bases outside the gene matches: 4. The germline gives CDR1 MNHNS, CDR2 SASEGT.

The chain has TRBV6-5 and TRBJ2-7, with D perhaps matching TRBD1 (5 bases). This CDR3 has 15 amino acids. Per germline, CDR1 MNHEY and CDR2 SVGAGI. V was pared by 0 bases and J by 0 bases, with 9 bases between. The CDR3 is CASSYSGAYSYEQYF. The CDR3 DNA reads TGTGCCAGCAGTTACTCTGGGGCCTACTCCTACGAGCAGTACTTC.

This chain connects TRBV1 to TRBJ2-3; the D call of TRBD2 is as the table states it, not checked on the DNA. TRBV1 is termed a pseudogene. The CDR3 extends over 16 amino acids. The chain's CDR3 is CTSSQDGTTHTDTQYF. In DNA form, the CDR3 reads TGCACCAGCAGCCAAGATGGGACTACACACACAGATACGCAGTATTTT.

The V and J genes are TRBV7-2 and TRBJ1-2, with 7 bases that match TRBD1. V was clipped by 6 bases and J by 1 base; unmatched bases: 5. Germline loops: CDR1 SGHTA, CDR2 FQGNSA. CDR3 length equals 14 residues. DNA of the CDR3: TGTGCCAGCAGACAGGGGTCGGGTAACTATGGCTACACCTTC. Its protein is CASRQGSGNYGYTF.

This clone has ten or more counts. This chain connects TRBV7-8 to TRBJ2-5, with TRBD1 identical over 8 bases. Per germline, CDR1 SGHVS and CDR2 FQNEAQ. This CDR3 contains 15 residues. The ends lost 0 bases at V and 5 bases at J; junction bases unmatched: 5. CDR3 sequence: CASSLAGQGDETQYF. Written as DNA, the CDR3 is TGTGCCAGCAGCTTAGCCGGACAGGGAGATGAGACCCAGTACTTC.

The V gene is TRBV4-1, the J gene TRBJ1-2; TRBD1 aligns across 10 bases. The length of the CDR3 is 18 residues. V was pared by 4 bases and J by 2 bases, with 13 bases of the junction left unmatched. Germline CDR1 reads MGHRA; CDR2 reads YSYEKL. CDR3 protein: CASSRKGQGLGENYGYTF. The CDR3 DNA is TGCGCCAGCAGCCGGAAGGGACAGGGGCTTGGAGAGAACTATGGCTACACCTTC.

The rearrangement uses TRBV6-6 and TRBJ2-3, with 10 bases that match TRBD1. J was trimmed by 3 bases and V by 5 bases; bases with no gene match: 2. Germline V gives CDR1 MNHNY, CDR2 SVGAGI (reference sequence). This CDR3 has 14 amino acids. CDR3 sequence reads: CASSEGQGTDTQYF. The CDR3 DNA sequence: TGTGCCAGCAGTGAGGGACAGGGGACAGATACGCAGTATTTT.